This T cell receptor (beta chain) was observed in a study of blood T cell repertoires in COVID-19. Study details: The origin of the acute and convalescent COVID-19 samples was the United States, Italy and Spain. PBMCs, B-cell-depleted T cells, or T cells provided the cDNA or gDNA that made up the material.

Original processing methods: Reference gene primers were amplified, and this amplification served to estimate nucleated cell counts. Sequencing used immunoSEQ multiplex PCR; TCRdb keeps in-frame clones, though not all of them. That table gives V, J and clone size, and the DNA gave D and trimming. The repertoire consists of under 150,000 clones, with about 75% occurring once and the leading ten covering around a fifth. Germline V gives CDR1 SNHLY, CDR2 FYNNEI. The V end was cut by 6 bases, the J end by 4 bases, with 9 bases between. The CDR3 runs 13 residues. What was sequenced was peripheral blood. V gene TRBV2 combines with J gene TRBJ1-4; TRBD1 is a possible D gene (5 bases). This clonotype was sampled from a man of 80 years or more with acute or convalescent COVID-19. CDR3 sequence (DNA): TGTGCCAGCAGAAGGGACTTTAATGAAAAACTGTTTTTT. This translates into CASRRDFNEKLFF.